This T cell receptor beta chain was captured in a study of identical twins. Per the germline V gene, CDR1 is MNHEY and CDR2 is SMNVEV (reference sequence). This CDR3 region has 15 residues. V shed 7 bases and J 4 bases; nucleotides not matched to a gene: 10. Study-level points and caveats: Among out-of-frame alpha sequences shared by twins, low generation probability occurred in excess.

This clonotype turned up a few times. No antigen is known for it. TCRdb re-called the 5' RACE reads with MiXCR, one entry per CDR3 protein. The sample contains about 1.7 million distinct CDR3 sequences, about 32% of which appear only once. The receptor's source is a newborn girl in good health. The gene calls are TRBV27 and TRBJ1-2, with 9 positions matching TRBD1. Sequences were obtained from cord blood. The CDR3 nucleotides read TGTGCCAGCACTAATGGACAGGGGAGCGGCTATGGCTACACCTTC. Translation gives CASTNGQGSGYGYTF.